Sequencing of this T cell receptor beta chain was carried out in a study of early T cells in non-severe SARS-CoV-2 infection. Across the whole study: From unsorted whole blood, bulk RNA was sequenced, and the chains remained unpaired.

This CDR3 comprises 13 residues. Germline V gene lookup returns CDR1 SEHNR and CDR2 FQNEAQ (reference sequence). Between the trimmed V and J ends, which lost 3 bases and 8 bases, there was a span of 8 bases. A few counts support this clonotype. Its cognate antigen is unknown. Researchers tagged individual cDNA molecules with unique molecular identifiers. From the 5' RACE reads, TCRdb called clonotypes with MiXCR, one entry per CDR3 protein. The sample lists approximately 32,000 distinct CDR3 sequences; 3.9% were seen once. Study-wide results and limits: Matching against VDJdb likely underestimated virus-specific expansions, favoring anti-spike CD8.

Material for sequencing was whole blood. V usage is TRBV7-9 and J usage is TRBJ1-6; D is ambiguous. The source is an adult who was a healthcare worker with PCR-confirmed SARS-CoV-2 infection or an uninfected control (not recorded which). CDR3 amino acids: CASSLDGYSPLHF. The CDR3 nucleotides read TGTGCCAGCAGCTTGGACGGTTATTCACCCCTCCACTTT. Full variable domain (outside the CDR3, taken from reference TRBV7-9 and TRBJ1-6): DTGVSQNPRHKITKRGQNVTFRCDPISEHNRLYWYRQTLGQGPEFLTYFQNEAQLEKSRLLSDRFSAERPKGSFSTLEIQRTEQGDSAMYLCASSLDGYSPLHFGNGTRLTVT.